This T cell receptor beta chain was obtained from a study of T cells in Graves' hyperthyroidism and ophthalmopathy. Template material for amplifying TCR beta CDR3 regions consisted of RNA transcripts. The primer set for the first-round RT-PCR of the TCR CDR3 was HTBI. TCRdb re-called the multiplex PCR reads through MiXCR, storing one row per CDR3 protein. In the table there are 250,000 to 400,000 distinct CDR3 sequences, roughly 13% of which are singletons. There are 18 residues in the CDR3. The junction had 11 bases not matched to a gene; V was cut back by 1 base and J by 2 bases. Germline V gives CDR1 MGHRA, CDR2 YSYEKL. This clonotype showed up just a few times. As yet, its antigen is unknown. Findings of the study overall: The model made its ophthalmopathy prediction, and onset followed a median approximately 6 months later. A 13 V-J signature model discriminated ophthalmopathy versus stable hyperthyroidism.

Any patient presenting with uncontrolled infection, other autoimmune disease, pregnancy or lactation was left out. Diagnoses were established using clinical symptoms, serum thyroxine and TRAb, thyroid ultrasound and orbital computed tomography. The sample was blood. The origin of this receptor is a woman aged 40 to 55 with Graves' ophthalmopathy. The rearrangement joins TRBV4-1 to TRBJ2-5; the match to TRBD2 covers 9 bases. The CDR3 DNA is TGCGCCAGCAGCCAAGGTCCCCTTTTAGCGGGGGAACAAGAGACCCAGTACTTC. Translation: CASSQGPLLAGEQETQYF.